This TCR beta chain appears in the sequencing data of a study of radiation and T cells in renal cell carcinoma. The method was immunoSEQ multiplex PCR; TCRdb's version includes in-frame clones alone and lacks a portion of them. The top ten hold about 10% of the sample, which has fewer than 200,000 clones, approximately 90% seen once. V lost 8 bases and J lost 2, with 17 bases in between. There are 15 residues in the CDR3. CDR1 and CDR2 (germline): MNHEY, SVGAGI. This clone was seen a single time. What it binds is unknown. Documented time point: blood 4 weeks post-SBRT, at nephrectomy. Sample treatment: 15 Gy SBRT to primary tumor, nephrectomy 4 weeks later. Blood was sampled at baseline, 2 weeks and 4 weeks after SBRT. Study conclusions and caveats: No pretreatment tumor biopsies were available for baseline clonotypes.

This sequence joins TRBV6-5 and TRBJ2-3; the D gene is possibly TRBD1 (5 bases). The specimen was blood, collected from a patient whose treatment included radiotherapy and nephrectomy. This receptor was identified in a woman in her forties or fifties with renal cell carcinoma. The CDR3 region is CASRPQGTLTDTQYF. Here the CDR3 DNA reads TGTGCCAGCCGACCGCAGGGAACCCTCACAGATACGCAGTATTTT.